These 8 T cell receptor beta chains were sequenced from one sample in a study of blood T cell repertoires in COVID-19. The method was immunoSEQ multiplex PCR; TCRdb's version includes in-frame clones alone and lacks a portion of them. The data hold under 250,000 clones, with 84% observed a single time. What was sequenced was peripheral blood. The receptor source for this set is a man aged 50 or older with active or convalescent COVID-19.

The chain's CDR3 is CASRLDSYYQPQHF. The CDR3 nucleotides read TGTGCCAGCAGGCTGGACAGCTATTATCAGCCCCAGCATTTT. The rearrangement uses TRBV28 and TRBJ1-5; a possible D gene is TRBD1 (6 bases). Germline V gives CDR1 MDHEN, CDR2 SYDVKM. Trimming removed 6 bases at V and 5 bases at J, with 14 bases between. CDR3 size: 14 residues. Variable domain in full (rest from reference TRBV28 and TRBJ1-5): DVKVTQSSRYLVKRTGEKVFLECVQDMDHENMFWYRQDPGLGLRLIYFSYDVKMKEKGDIPEGYSVSREKKERFSLILESASTNQTSMYLCASRLDSYYQPQHFGDGTRLSIL.

This chain links TRBV7-8 with TRBJ1-4, with D unclear. The CDR3 is 14 amino acids. The germline V gene encodes CDR1 SGHVS and CDR2 FQNEAQ. The V and J ends lost 0 bases and 8 bases respectively, with 10 bases between them. The CDR3 DNA follows: TGTGCCAGCAGCTTAGCGGCTGGCGGCGAAAAACTGTTTTTT. Amino acid sequence: CASSLAAGGEKLFF.

The gene calls are TRBV28 and TRBJ2-4; 9 bases fit TRBD1. Germline V CDR1 and CDR2: MDHEN, SYDVKM. The CDR3 is 18 residues long. With V trimmed by 1 base and J by 8 bases, 15 bases remained unmatched. CDR3 coding DNA: TGTGCCAGCAGTTTATCCCACGGGACAGGGTCAGAAGGGGACATTCAGTACTTC. As protein: CASSLSHGTGSEGDIQYF.

The chain uses TRBV10-3 and TRBJ2-2, with 14 bases lining up with TRBD2. This CDR3 has 17 residues. With V trimmed by 10 bases and J by 4 bases, 11 bases remained unmatched. Germline lookup yields CDR1 ENHRY and CDR2 SYGVKD. CDR3 amino acids: CATHMTSGGEGTGELFF. CDR3 DNA sequence: TGTGCCACCCATATGACTAGCGGGGGGGAGGGCACCGGGGAGCTGTTTTTT.

The chain uses TRBV19 and TRBJ1-1, with D maybe TRBD1 (6 bases). CDR3 size: 16 residues. Germline V gives CDR1 LNHDA, CDR2 SQIVND (reference sequence). Trimming took off 4 bases at V and 5 bases at J, with 20 bases between the two ends. The CDR3 nucleotides read TGTGCCAGTAGTAGGAGCCTCCTTTCAGGGGATACTGAAGCTTTCTTT. Translating gives CASSRSLLSGDTEAFF.

This chain uses TRBV25-1 with TRBJ1-2, with 9 bases lining up with TRBD1. Trimming took 3 bases from V and 3 from J; bases not matched to a gene: 8. The CDR3 is made up of 16 amino acids. Germline lookup yields CDR1 MGHDK and CDR2 SYGVNS. The CDR3 DNA sequence: TGTGCCAGCAGTGAGTTGAGGTGGACAGGGGACTATGGCTACACCTTC. It codes for CASSELRWTGDYGYTF.

The chain recombines TRBV28 with TRBJ2-3, with D tentatively TRBD2 (5 bases). V was clipped by 6 bases and J by 4 bases, with 5 bases between them. This CDR3 is 11 amino acids long. Germline V gene data show CDR1 as MDHEN and CDR2 as SYDVKM. The CDR3: CASRLADTQYF. The CDR3 nucleotides read TGTGCCAGCAGACTAGCAGATACGCAGTATTTT.

The rearrangement links TRBV3-1 (or the pseudogene TRBV3-2) to TRBJ2-5; 8 bases map to TRBD2. Germline V gene lookup returns CDR1 LGHDT and CDR2 YNNKEL (reference sequence). The CDR3 covers 17 residues. After removal of 0 bases from V and 2 bases from J, the junction contained 8 bases not matched to a gene. The CDR3 nucleotides are TGTGCCAGCAGCCAAGATCGGGAGGGGGACCCTCAAGAGACCCAGTACTTC. It encodes CASSQDREGDPQETQYF.